This T cell receptor (beta chain) was sequenced for a study of cytomegalovirus exposure and HLA in healthy donors. Study overall: Assignment to the Caucasian-associated ancestry cluster applied to about 80% of the roughly 400 genotyped donors.

Vbeta (60) and Jbeta (13) primers were used in the PCR. Measured with immunoSEQ multiplex PCR; TCRdb has only the in-frame clones, and not every one. The sample shows 130,000 or so clones, approximately 82% of them seen only once. Whole-study results and caveats: Later analysis associated a missense DCLRE1C variant with TCR beta V- and J-gene trimming.

Concerning this clone itself: Antigen unknown.

CDR3 length: 18 amino acids. V dropped 4 bases and J dropped 0; count of bases not matched to a gene: 4. Germline assignment: CDR1 MNHEY and CDR2 SMNVEV (reference sequence). What was sequenced was PBMCs. The receptor comes from a woman aged 40 to 49 in good health and CMV-seronegative. The chain uses TRBV27 and TRBJ2-2, with 14 nucleotides matching TRBD2. In nucleotides, the CDR3 is TGTGCCAGCAGTTCCGGGACTAGCGGGGGCCCGAACACCGGGGAGCTGTTTTTT. The encoded protein is CASSSGTSGGPNTGELFF.